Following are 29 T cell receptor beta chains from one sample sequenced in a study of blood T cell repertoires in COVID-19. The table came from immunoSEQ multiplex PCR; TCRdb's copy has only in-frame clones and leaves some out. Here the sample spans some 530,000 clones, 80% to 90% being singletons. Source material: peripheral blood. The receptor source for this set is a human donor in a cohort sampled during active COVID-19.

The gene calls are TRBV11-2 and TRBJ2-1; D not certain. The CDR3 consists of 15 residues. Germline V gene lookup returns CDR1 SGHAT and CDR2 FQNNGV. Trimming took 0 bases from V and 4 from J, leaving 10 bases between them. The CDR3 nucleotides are TGTGCCAGCAGCTTAGATGGCGCGGAGTACAATGAGCAGTTCTTC. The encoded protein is CASSLDGAEYNEQFF.

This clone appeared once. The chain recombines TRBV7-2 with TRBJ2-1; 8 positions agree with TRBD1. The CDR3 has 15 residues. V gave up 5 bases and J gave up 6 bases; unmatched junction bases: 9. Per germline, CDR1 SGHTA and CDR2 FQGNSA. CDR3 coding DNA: TGTGCCAGCAGCCATTCACAGGGGGTTTTCAATGAGCAGTTCTTC. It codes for CASSHSQGVFNEQFF.

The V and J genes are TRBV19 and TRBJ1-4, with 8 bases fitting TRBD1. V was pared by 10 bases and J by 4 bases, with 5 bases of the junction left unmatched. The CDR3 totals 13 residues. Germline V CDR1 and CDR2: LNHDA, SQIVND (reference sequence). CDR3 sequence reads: CATSTGGNEKLFF. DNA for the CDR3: TGTGCCACCTCTACAGGGGGTAATGAAAAACTGTTTTTT.

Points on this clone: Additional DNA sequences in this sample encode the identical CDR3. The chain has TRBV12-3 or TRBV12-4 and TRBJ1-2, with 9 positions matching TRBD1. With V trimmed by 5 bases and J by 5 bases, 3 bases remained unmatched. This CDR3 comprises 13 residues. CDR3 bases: TGTGCCAGCAGTCCCGGACAGGGGTATGGCTACACCTTC. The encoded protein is CASSPGQGYGYTF.

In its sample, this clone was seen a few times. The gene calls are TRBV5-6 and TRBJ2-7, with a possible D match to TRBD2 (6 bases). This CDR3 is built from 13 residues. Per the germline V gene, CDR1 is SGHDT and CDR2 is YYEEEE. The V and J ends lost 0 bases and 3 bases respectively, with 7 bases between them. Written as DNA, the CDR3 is TGTGCCAGCAGCTTGGGCGGGGTCTACGAGCAGTACTTC. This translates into CASSLGGVYEQYF. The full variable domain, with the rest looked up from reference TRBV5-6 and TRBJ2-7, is DAGVTQSPTHLIKTRGQQVTLRCSPKSGHDTVSWYQQALGQGPQFIFQYYEEEERQRGNFPDRFSGHQFPNYSSELNVNALLLGDSALYLCASSLGGVYEQYFGPGTRLTVT.

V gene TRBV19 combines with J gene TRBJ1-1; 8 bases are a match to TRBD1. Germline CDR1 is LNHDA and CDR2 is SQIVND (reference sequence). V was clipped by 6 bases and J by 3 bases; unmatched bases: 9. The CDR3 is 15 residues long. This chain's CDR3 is CASRSQGVVDTEAFF. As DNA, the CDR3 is TGTGCCAGTAGGTCACAGGGGGTGGTGGACACTGAAGCTTTCTTT.

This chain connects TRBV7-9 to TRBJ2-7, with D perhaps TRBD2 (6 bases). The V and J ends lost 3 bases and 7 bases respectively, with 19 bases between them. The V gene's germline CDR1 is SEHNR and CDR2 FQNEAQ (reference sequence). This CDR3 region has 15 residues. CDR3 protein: CASSLPGLSYGEQYF. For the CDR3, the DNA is TGTGCCAGCAGCTTGCCGGGACTTTCTTATGGGGAGCAGTACTTC.

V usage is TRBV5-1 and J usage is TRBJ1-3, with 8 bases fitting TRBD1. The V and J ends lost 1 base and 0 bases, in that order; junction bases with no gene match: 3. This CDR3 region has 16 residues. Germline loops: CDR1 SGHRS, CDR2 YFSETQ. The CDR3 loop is CASSLTGGPSGNTIYF. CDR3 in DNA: TGCGCCAGCAGCTTGACAGGGGGGCCCTCTGGAAACACCATATATTTT.

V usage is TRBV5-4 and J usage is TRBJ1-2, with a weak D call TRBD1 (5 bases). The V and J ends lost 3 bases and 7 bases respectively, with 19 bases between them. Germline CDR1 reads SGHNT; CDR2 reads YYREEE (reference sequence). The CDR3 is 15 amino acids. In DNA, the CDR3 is TGTGCCAGCAGCTACCTTCAGGGCCTCTCGGGTGGCTACACCTTC. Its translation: CASSYLQGLSGGYTF.

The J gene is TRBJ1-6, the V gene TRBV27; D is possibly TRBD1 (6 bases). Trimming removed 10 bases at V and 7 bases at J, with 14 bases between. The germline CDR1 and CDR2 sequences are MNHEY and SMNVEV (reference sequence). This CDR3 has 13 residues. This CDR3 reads CATSNGQNSPLHF. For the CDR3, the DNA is TGTGCCACATCTAATGGACAGAATTCACCCCTCCACTTT.

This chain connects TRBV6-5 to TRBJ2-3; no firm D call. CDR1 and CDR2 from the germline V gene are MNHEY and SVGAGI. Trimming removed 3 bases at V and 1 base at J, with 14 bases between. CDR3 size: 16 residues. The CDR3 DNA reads TGTGCCAGCAGTTATGCACAAACGCCACGCACAGATACGCAGTATTTT. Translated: CASSYAQTPRTDTQYF.

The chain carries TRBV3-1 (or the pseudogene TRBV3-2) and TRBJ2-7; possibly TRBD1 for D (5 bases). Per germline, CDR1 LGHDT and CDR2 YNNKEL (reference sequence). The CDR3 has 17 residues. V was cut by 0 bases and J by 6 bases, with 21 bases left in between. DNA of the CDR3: TGTGCCAGCAGCCAAGATTCCAGGCAGGGAAATGGTCCCGAGCAGTACTTC. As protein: CASSQDSRQGNGPEQYF.

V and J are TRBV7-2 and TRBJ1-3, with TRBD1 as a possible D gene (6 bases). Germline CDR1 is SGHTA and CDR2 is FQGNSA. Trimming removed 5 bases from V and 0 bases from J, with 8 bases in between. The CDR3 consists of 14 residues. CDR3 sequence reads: CASSRDISGNTIYF. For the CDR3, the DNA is TGTGCCAGCAGCCGGGACATCTCTGGAAACACCATATATTTT.

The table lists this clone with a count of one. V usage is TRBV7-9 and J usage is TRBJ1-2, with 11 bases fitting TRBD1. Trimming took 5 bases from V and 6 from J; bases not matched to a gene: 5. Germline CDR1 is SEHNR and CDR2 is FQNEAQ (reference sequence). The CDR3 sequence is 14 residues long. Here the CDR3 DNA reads TGTGCCAGCAGCCACCCGGGACAGGGGGATGGCTACACCTTC. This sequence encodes CASSHPGQGDGYTF.

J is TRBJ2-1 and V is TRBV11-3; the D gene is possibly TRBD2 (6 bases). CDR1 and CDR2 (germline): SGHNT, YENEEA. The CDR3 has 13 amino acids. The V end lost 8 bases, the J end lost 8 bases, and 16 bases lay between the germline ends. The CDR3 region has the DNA TGTGCCAGCGGGGAGGTAGTAGGTGATGAGCAGTTCTTC. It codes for CASGEVVGDEQFF.

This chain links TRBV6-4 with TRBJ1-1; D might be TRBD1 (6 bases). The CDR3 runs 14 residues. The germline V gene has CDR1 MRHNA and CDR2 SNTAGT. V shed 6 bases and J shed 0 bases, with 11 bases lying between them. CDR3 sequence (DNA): TGTGCCAGCAGCGCGGACAGCGTGAACACTGAAGCTTTCTTT. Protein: CASSADSVNTEAFF.

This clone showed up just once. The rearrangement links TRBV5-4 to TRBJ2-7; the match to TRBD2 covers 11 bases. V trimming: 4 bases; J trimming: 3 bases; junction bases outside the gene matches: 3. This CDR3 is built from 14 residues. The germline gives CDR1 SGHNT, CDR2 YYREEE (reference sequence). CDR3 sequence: CASSTTSGSYEQYF. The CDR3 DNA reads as TGTGCCAGCAGCACTACTAGCGGGAGCTACGAGCAGTACTTC.

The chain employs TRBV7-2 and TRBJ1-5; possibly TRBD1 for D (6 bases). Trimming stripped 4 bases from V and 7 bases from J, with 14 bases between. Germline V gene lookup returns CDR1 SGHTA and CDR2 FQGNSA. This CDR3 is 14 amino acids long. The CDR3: CASSSQGGSQPQHF. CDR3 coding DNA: TGTGCCAGCAGCTCACAGGGAGGGAGCCAGCCCCAGCATTTT.

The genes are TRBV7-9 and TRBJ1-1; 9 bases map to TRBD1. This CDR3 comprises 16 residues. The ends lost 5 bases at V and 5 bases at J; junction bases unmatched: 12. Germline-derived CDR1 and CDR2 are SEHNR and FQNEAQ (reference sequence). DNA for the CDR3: TGTGCCAGCAGCCAACTCCCGGGACAGGGTAAGACTGAAGCTTTCTTT. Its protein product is CASSQLPGQGKTEAFF.

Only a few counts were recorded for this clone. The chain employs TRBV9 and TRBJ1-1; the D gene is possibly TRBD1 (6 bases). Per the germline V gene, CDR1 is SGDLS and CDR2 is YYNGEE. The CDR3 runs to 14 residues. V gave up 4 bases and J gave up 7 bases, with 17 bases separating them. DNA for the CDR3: TGTGCCAGCAGCCCCGGGTCAGGGGCAGGTGAAGCTTTCTTT. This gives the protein CASSPGSGAGEAFF.

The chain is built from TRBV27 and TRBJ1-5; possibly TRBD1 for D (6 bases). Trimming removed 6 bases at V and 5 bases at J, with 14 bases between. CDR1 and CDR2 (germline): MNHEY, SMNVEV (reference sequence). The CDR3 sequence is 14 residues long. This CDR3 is CASRYSGGHQPQHF. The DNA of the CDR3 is TGTGCCAGCAGGTACTCGGGGGGCCATCAGCCCCAGCATTTT.

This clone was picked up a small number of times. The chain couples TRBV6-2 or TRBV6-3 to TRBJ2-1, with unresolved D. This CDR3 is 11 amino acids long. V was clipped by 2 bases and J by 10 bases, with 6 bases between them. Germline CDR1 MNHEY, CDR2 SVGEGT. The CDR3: CASSYPREQFF. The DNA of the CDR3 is TGTGCCAGCAGTTACCCGCGGGAGCAGTTCTTC.

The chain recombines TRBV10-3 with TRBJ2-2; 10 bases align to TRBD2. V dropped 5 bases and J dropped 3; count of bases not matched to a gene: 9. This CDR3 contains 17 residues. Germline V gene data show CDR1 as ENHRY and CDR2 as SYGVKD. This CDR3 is CAISRLLAGVDTGELFF. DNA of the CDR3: TGTGCCATCAGTAGACTTCTAGCGGGAGTAGACACCGGGGAGCTGTTTTTT.

This CDR3 reads CAITAREGPALEQYF. As DNA, the CDR3 is TGTGCCATCACCGCGAGGGAGGGTCCGGCCCTCGAGCAGTACTTC. The chain has TRBV10-3 and TRBJ2-7; 7 nucleotides align to TRBD2. Germline values: CDR1 ENHRY, CDR2 SYGVKD. The CDR3 spans 15 residues. The J segment lost 6 bases and the V segment lost 7 bases, leaving 15 bases of the junction unmatched.

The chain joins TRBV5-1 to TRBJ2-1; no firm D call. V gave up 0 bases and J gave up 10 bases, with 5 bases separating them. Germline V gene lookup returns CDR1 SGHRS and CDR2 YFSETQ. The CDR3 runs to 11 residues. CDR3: CASSLDEEQFF. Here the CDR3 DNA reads TGCGCCAGCAGCTTGGACGAGGAGCAGTTCTTC.

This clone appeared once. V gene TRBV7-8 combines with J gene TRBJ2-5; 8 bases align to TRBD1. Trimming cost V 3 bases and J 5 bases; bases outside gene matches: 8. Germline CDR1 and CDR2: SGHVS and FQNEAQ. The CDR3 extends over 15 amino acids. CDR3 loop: CASSLGRGLTETQYF. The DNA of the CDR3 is TGTGCCAGCAGCTTGGGCAGGGGGCTGACGGAGACCCAGTACTTC.

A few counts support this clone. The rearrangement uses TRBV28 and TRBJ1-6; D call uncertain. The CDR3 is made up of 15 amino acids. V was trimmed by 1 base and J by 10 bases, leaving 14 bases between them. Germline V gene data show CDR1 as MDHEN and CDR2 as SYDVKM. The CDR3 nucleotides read TGTGCCAGCAGTTTATTAGGAGGGAGTTGGTCACCCCTCCACTTT. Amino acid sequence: CASSLLGGSWSPLHF.

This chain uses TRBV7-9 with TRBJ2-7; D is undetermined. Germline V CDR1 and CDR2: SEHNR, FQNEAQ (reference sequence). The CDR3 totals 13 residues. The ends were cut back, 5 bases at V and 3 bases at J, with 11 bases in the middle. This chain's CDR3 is CASSSTEYYEQYF. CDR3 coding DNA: TGTGCCAGCAGCAGCACAGAATACTACGAGCAGTACTTC.

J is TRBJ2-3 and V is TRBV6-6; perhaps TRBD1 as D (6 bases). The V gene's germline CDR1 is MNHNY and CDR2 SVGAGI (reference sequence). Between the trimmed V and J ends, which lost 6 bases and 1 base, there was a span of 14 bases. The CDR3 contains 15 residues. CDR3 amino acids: CASRPRTERTDTQYF. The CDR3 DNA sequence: TGTGCCAGCAGACCAAGGACAGAGCGCACAGATACGCAGTATTTT.